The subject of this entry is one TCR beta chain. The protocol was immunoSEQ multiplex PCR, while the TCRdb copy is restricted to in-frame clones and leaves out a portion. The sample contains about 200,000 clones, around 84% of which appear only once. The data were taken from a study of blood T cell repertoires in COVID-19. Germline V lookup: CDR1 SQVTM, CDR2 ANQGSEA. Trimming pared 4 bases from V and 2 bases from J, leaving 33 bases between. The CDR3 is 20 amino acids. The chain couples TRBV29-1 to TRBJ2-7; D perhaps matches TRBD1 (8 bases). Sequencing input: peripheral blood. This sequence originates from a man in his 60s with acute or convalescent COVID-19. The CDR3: CSVVWAGGYGRTSRPYEQYF. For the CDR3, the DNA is TGCAGCGTTGTCTGGGCAGGGGGCTATGGTAGGACTAGTCGACCCTACGAGCAGTACTTC.